Listed here is a single T cell receptor (beta chain). Its antigen is unknown. V was pared by 7 bases and J by 4 bases, with 4 bases of the junction left unmatched. CDR3 length: 13 residues. CDR1 and CDR2 (germline): MRHNA, SNTAGT. The data stem from a study of T cell responses to AZD1222 COVID-19 vaccine. Study-wide background: Both about-4-week and about-12-week second-dose recipients were combined. Study findings and constraints: Nearly half of the spike-specific TCRs reportedly recognize variant regions that carry no mutations.

The assay was immunoSEQ multiplex PCR, and TCRdb's table has in-frame clones only and misses some. The sample includes roughly 130,000 clones, 87% seen only once; the top ten take around 1.6%. The V gene is TRBV6-4, the J gene TRBJ1-1; 9 bases match TRBD1. The sequencing used peripheral blood, collected on day 0 of AZD1222 vaccination. The TCR comes from an adult in good health. The CDR3 nucleotides are TGTGCCAGCAAAGGACAGGGGAGCACTGAAGCTTTCTTT. It is translated as CASKGQGSTEAFF.